These 21 T cell receptor beta chains were all obtained from the same sample, sequenced in a study of tumor-infiltrating lymphocytes in localized non-small cell lung cancer. Data came from immunoSEQ multiplex PCR; TCRdb stores just in-frame clones and leaves some out. The sample consists of 9,000 to 10,000 clones, about 78% of them appearing once. The sample taken for sequencing was lung tumor tissue. The receptors were gathered from a human donor with non-small cell lung cancer.

V usage is TRBV15 and J usage is TRBJ2-5, with 13 bases that match TRBD2. The V gene's germline CDR1 is LNHNV and CDR2 YYDKDF (reference sequence). The CDR3 has 20 amino acids. The trim removed 0 bases at V and 4 bases at J, leaving 14 bases unmatched. In DNA form, the CDR3 reads TGTGCCACCAGCAGAGATGCAAATGGACTAGCGGGAGTTGGGCGAGAGACCCAGTACTTC. Its translation is CATSRDANGLAGVGRETQYF.

The CDR3 DNA sequence: TGCGCCAGCAGCTTGGGGGGAGGAAAAATAACGCAGTATTTT. Protein: CASSLGGGKITQYF. V usage is TRBV5-1 and J usage is TRBJ2-3, with a weak D call TRBD2 (6 bases). The V gene lost 0 bases and the J gene lost 9 bases, with 14 bases spanning the gap. CDR1 and CDR2 from the germline V gene are SGHRS and YFSETQ. This CDR3 is built from 14 residues.

The chain recombines TRBV2 with TRBJ1-2; D remains ambiguous. Deletions cut 6 bases from V and 1 base from J, with 9 bases between. Germline V CDR1 and CDR2: SNHLY, FYNNEI. This CDR3 is 13 amino acids long. Written as DNA, the CDR3 is TGTGCCAGCAGACCGGGATTTAACTATGGCTACACCTTC. Its protein is CASRPGFNYGYTF.

This sequence joins TRBV4-2 and TRBJ2-7, with D unclear. V was clipped by 1 base and J by 0 bases, with 10 bases between them. Germline loops: CDR1 LGHNA, CDR2 YNFKEQ. This CDR3 contains 15 residues. The CDR3 region is CASSQVQQSSYEQYF. The CDR3 nucleotides read TGTGCCAGCAGCCAAGTTCAGCAGAGCTCCTACGAGCAGTACTTC.

This clone was picked up a small number of times. The rearrangement links TRBV18 to TRBJ1-2; D is unclear. The CDR3 loop spans 16 amino acids. The germline V gene encodes CDR1 KGHSH and CDR2 LQKENI. The V gene lost 2 bases and the J gene lost 6 bases, with 19 bases spanning the gap. CDR3 sequence reads: CASSPERLGAGHGYTF. The CDR3 nucleotides are TGTGCCAGCTCACCAGAAAGGTTGGGAGCCGGGCATGGCTACACCTTC.

J is TRBJ2-3 and V is TRBV5-1; a weak D match, TRBD2 (7 bases). V dropped 2 bases and J dropped 1 base, with 17 bases sitting between them. This CDR3 has 17 residues. Germline V gives CDR1 SGHRS, CDR2 YFSETQ. CDR3 sequence: CASSFGDAGAGTDTQYF. CDR3 in DNA: TGCGCCAGCAGCTTCGGGGACGCGGGGGCTGGCACAGATACGCAGTATTTT.

The chain employs TRBV18 and TRBJ2-3; 7 positions match TRBD2. The CDR3 is 15 residues long. CDR1 and CDR2 from the germline V gene are KGHSH and LQKENI. V dropped 8 bases and J dropped 0; count of bases not matched to a gene: 8. The CDR3 nucleotides are TGTGCCAGCCTGCAGACTAGCAGCAGCACAGATACGCAGTATTTT. This sequence encodes CASLQTSSSTDTQYF.

The chain carries TRBV19 and TRBJ2-7; D perhaps matches TRBD1 (6 bases). The germline V gene encodes CDR1 LNHDA and CDR2 SQIVND (reference sequence). The V end was cut by 2 bases, the J end by 2 bases, with 13 bases between. This CDR3 is built from 15 residues. CDR3 amino acids: CASSIKDSGAYEQYF. DNA of the CDR3: TGTGCCAGTAGTATAAAGGACAGTGGGGCCTACGAGCAGTACTTC. The whole variable domain, filled in from reference TRBV19 and TRBJ2-7, reads DGGITQSPKYLFRKEGQNVTLSCEQNLNHDAMYWYRQDPGQGLRLIYYSQIVNDFQKGDIAEGYSVSREKKESFPLTVTSAQKNPTAFYLCASSIKDSGAYEQYFGPGTRLTVT.

The rearrangement uses TRBV4-3 and TRBJ2-5, with a possible D match to TRBD2 (5 bases). V lost 0 bases and J 5 bases, leaving 13 bases between the germline ends. This CDR3 contains 15 residues. Germline values: CDR1 LGHNA, CDR2 YSLEER. CDR3 region: CASSQERTYRETQYF. DNA of the CDR3: TGCGCCAGCAGCCAAGAGAGGACTTATCGGGAGACCCAGTACTTC.

J is TRBJ1-2 and V is TRBV2; no firm D call. This CDR3 contains 13 residues. Deletions cut 2 bases from V and 5 bases from J, with 9 bases between. Germline loops: CDR1 SNHLY, CDR2 FYNNEI. CDR3 nucleotides: TGTGCCAGCAGTGAACAGGCCCAGTATGGCTACACCTTC. It encodes CASSEQAQYGYTF.

This clone was seen just once. The gene calls are TRBV11-2 and TRBJ2-5; TRBD1 matches at 7 bases. CDR1 SGHAT and CDR2 FQNNGV come from the germline V gene. The CDR3 extends over 13 amino acids. J lost 2 bases, V lost 4 bases, and 1 base had no gene match. DNA of the CDR3: TGTGCCAGCAGCTGGGGACAGCAAGAGACCCAGTACTTC. Protein product: CASSWGQQETQYF.

The CDR3 DNA sequence: TGCGCCAGCAGCTTGGATCTGGGACAGCCCCAGCATTTT. Its translation: CASSLDLGQPQHF. The rearrangement joins TRBV5-1 to TRBJ1-5; D ambiguous. The CDR3 is 13 residues long. CDR1 SGHRS and CDR2 YFSETQ come from the germline V gene. Trimming pared 0 bases from V and 7 bases from J, leaving 8 bases between.

This rearrangement joins TRBV5-1 to TRBJ2-2; tentative D call: TRBD1 (5 bases). CDR3 length equals 15 residues. Germline V CDR1 and CDR2: SGHRS, YFSETQ. V lost 1 base to trimming and J lost 2 bases, with 9 bases between them. The CDR3 loop reads CASSLYGQNTGELFF. The CDR3 DNA reads TGCGCCAGCAGCTTGTATGGACAAAACACCGGGGAGCTGTTTTTT.

This chain's CDR3 is CASSQGHRGPGAFF. DNA for the CDR3: TGCGCCAGCAGCCAAGGCCACAGGGGCCCGGGGGCTTTCTTT. The V gene is TRBV4-3, the J gene TRBJ1-1; 7 bases fit TRBD1. Losses at the gene ends were 1 base for V and 11 bases for J; bases not matched to a gene: 10. The CDR3 is made up of 14 amino acids. Germline V gene lookup returns CDR1 LGHNA and CDR2 YSLEER.

This chain uses TRBV28 with TRBJ1-5; 8 bases agree with TRBD1. Germline CDR1 and CDR2: MDHEN and SYDVKM. V dropped 5 bases and J dropped 4; count of bases not matched to a gene: 13. CDR3 length: 17 residues. In nucleotides, the CDR3 is TGTGCCAGCAGTCCCCTCCTTCAGCAGGGGGCGAATCAGCCCCAGCATTTT. Its translation is CASSPLLQQGANQPQHF.

The chain carries TRBV7-8 and TRBJ1-6; D gene unclear. Trimming removed 5 bases from V and 9 bases from J, with 20 bases in between. The CDR3 runs 16 residues. Germline V lookup: CDR1 SGHVS, CDR2 FQNEAQ. This CDR3 reads CASSTETGLIRSPLHF. The DNA for the CDR3 is TGTGCCAGCAGCACCGAGACCGGCCTAATTCGTTCACCCCTCCACTTT. The variable domain in full, completed from reference TRBV7-8 and TRBJ1-6, reads GAGVSQSPRYKVAKRGQDVALRCDPISGHVSLFWYQQALGQGPEFLTYFQNEAQLDKSGLPSDRFFAERPEGSVSTLKIQRTQQEDSAVYLCASSTETGLIRSPLHFGNGTRLTVT.

The J gene is TRBJ1-5, the V gene TRBV6-5; D is unresolved. This CDR3 has 14 amino acids. Trimming shortened V by 4 bases and J by 7 bases, and 14 bases separated the two germline ends. Germline V CDR1 and CDR2: MNHEY, SVGAGI. The CDR3 reads CASSFMSGGQPQHF. Here the CDR3 DNA reads TGTGCCAGCAGTTTCATGTCGGGCGGGCAGCCCCAGCATTTT.

CDR3 DNA: TGTGCCAGCAGCTTGCGTGGAGCCTACAATGAGCAGTTCTTC. Translation: CASSLRGAYNEQFF. This chain joins TRBV5-6 and TRBJ2-1; no firm D call. Germline-derived CDR1 and CDR2 are SGHDT and YYEEEE. The CDR3 is 14 amino acids. The germline V and J ends were trimmed by 1 base and 2 bases, with 7 bases remaining between them. Full variable domain (outside the CDR3, taken from reference TRBV5-6 and TRBJ2-1): DAGVTQSPTHLIKTRGQQVTLRCSPKSGHDTVSWYQQALGQGPQFIFQYYEEEERQRGNFPDRFSGHQFPNYSSELNVNALLLGDSALYLCASSLRGAYNEQFFGPGTRLTVL.

This clone has a single count. The chain has TRBV18 and TRBJ1-6; no firm D call. This CDR3 contains 17 residues. Deletions cut 3 bases from V and 0 bases from J, with 12 bases between. Germline V gene lookup returns CDR1 KGHSH and CDR2 LQKENI. The CDR3 DNA follows: TGTGCCAGCTCACCGAACCTTCTGAGCTCCTATAATTCACCCCTCCACTTT. Its translation is CASSPNLLSSYNSPLHF.

The V gene is TRBV12-5, the J gene TRBJ1-1; D might be TRBD1 (6 bases). V was trimmed by 2 bases and J by 5 bases, leaving 12 bases between them. This CDR3 has 14 residues. Germline V gene lookup returns CDR1 LGHNT and CDR2 FRNRAP. The CDR3 here is CASGLSRTATEAFF. The DNA of the CDR3 is TGTGCTAGTGGTTTGTCGAGGACAGCTACTGAAGCTTTCTTT.

The rearrangement links TRBV6-5 to TRBJ2-5; D is perhaps TRBD2 (6 bases). Deletions cut 7 bases from V and 6 bases from J, with 21 bases between. This CDR3 region has 15 residues. The V gene's germline CDR1 is MNHEY and CDR2 SVGAGI. For the CDR3, the DNA is TGTGCCAGCACCGAAGGGGCGGGGTCGTGGCAGACCCAGTACTTC. Translating gives CASTEGAGSWQTQYF.